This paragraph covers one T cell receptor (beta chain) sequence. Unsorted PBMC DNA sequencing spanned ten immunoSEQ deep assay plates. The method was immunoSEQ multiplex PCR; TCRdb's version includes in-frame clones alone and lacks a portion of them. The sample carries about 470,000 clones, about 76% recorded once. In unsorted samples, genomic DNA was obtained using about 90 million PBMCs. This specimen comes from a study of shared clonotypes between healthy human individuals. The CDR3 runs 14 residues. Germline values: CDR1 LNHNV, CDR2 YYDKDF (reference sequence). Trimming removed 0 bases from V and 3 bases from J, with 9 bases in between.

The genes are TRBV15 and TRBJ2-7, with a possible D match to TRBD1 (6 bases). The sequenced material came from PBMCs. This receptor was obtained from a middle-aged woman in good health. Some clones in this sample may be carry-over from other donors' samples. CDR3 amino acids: CATSRDRGNYEQYF. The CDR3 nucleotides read TGTGCCACCAGCAGAGATAGGGGGAACTACGAGCAGTACTTC.